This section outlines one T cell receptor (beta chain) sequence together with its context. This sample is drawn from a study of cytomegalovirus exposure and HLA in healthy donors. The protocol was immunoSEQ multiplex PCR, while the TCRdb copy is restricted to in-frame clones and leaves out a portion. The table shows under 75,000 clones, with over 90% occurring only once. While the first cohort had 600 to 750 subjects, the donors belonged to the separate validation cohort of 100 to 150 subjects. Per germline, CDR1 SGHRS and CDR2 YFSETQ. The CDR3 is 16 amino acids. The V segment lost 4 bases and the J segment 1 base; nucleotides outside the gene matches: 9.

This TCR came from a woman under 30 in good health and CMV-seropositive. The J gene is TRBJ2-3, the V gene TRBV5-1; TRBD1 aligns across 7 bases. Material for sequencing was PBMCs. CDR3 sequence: CASSLTGTAGTDTQYF. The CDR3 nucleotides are TGCGCCAGCAGCCTCACCGGGACAGCGGGCACAGATACGCAGTATTTT.